The 32 T cell receptor beta chains below were found in one sample sequenced in a study of T cell responses to AZD1222 COVID-19 vaccine. Assay: immunoSEQ multiplex PCR; the TCRdb copy retains only in-frame clones and omits some. The sample carries 100,000 or so clones, 70% to 90% recorded once. This specimen consisted of peripheral blood, obtained on day 0 of AZD1222 vaccination. The source is an adult in good health.

In its sample, this clone was seen once. The genes are TRBV6-4 and TRBJ2-1; a weak D match, TRBD1 (5 bases). The CDR3 is made up of 14 amino acids. CDR1 and CDR2 (germline): MRHNA, SNTAGT. V dropped 0 bases and J dropped 4 bases, with 7 bases sitting between them. Written as DNA, the CDR3 is TGTGCCAGCAGTGACTCGACAGCTTACAATGAGCAGTTCTTC. Translated: CASSDSTAYNEQFF.

This clone turned up a few times. The same CDR3 also results from other DNA sequences found in this sample. The chain links TRBV6-5 to TRBJ2-1; D uncertain. The CDR3 is 11 residues long. V was shortened by 0 bases and J by 10 bases, with 4 bases between the two germline ends. The germline V gene encodes CDR1 MNHEY and CDR2 SVGAGI. CDR3 coding DNA: TGTGCCAGCAGTTACTCGGGGGAGCAGTTCTTC. It translates to CASSYSGEQFF.

The V call is TRBV5-4, the J call TRBJ2-3, with 13 bases that match TRBD2. The CDR3 covers 17 residues. The germline CDR1 and CDR2 sequences are SGHNT and YYREEE (reference sequence). J was trimmed by 2 bases and V by 0 bases; bases with no gene match: 3. CDR3 coding DNA: TGTGCCAGCAGCTTGGGGGGACTAGCGGGGATCACAGATACGCAGTATTTT. As protein: CASSLGGLAGITDTQYF.

In this sample, this clone turned up a few times. The identical CDR3 is also encoded by other nucleotide sequences in the sample. The chain has TRBV2 and TRBJ1-5; 9 nucleotides agree with TRBD1. The CDR3 totals 14 residues. V shed 5 bases, J shed 5 bases, and the junction held 4 bases outside the gene matches. CDR1 is SNHLY and CDR2 is FYNNEI in the germline V gene. CDR3 DNA: TGTGCCAGCAGTCCGGGACAGGGTTATCAGCCCCAGCATTTT. This sequence encodes CASSPGQGYQPQHF.

V is TRBV12-3 or TRBV12-4 and J is TRBJ2-7; TRBD1 is a possible D gene (5 bases). Trimming left V 3 bases short and J 5 bases short, with 11 bases between. The CDR3 runs to 13 residues. CDR3 DNA: TGTGCCAGCAGTTTTGTCAGGGCCGACGAGCAGTACTTC. This sequence encodes CASSFVRADEQYF.

This chain joins TRBV27 and TRBJ2-4; D is undetermined. CDR1 is MNHEY, CDR2 SMNVEV, per germline (reference sequence). This CDR3 is built from 15 residues. V lost 6 bases, J lost 0 bases, and 12 bases lay in between. The CDR3 DNA reads TGTGCCAGCAGCTCCAGGTTTCTAGCCAAAAACATTCAGTACTTC. It encodes CASSSRFLAKNIQYF.

The CDR3 DNA reads as TGTGCCAGTAGCGGGGGCACAGATACGCAGTATTTT. Translation gives CASSGGTDTQYF. This chain connects TRBV10-3 to TRBJ2-3; TRBD2 aligns across 8 bases. CDR3 size: 12 residues. The V gene end was trimmed by 10 bases and the J gene end by 1 base; junction bases not matched to a gene: 1. Germline loops: CDR1 ENHRY, CDR2 SYGVKD.

In this sample, this clone turned up once. The junction differs from germline at one of its ends, possibly a read error. The J gene is TRBJ2-3, the V gene TRBV5-1; a weak D match, TRBD2 (7 bases). CDR1 and CDR2 (germline): SGHRS, YFSETQ. The CDR3 is 16 amino acids. This chain's CDR3 is CASSFGTMGATDTQYF. The CDR3 DNA sequence: TGTGCCAGCAGCTTCGGGACTATGGGGGCCACAGATACGCAGTATTTT.

In DNA, the CDR3 is TGTGCCAGCAGCTTAGTCTCGAGAAGCTATGGCTACACCTTC. Its protein is CASSLVSRSYGYTF. The gene calls are TRBV7-2 and TRBJ1-2; the D is unclear. The CDR3 is 14 residues long. Germline CDR1 SGHTA, CDR2 FQGNSA. The V gene lost 1 base and the J gene lost 4 bases, with 10 bases spanning the gap.

The chain joins TRBV5-6 to TRBJ1-2; 7 nucleotides match TRBD1. Germline V CDR1 and CDR2: SGHDT, YYEEEE. The CDR3 spans 13 residues. The J segment lost 6 bases and the V segment lost 4 bases, leaving 6 bases of the junction unmatched. This CDR3 is CASSPTGNHGYTF. CDR3 DNA sequence: TGTGCCAGCAGCCCGACAGGGAACCATGGCTACACCTTC.

Comments on this clone: The junction does not match germline at one end; this may be a read error. The rearrangement uses TRBV12-3 or TRBV12-4 and TRBJ1-1, with D unclear. The CDR3 totals 13 residues. Here the CDR3 reads CASSLAVRQKRVF. The CDR3 bases are TGTGCCAGCAGTTTGGCAGTCCGGCAGAAGAGGGTGTTT.

This clone was seen just once. J is TRBJ1-1 and V is TRBV5-4, with D unresolved. Germline V gene sequence: CDR1 SGHNT, CDR2 YYREEE (reference sequence). The CDR3 runs 13 residues. V lost 1 base to trimming and J lost 7 bases, with 11 bases between them. The DNA of the CDR3 is TGTGCCAGCAGCTTGCCCGGACCGTTTGAAGCTTTCTTT. This codes for CASSLPGPFEAFF.

V gene TRBV7-2 combines with J gene TRBJ1-6, with D possibly TRBD1 on 6 matching bases. From germline, CDR1 is SGHTA and CDR2 FQGNSA. Trimming stripped 3 bases from V and 8 bases from J, with 11 bases between. The CDR3 has 14 amino acids. As DNA, the CDR3 is TGTGCCAGCAGCTTTAGACAGGTGGATTCACCCCTCCACTTT. Translated: CASSFRQVDSPLHF.

The chain uses TRBV7-2 and TRBJ2-5; perhaps TRBD2 as D (5 bases). The V gene's germline CDR1 is SGHTA and CDR2 FQGNSA. Deletions cut 2 bases from V and 5 bases from J, with 18 bases between. The CDR3 runs 16 residues. CDR3 in DNA: TGTGCCAGCAGCTTATTCAGCGGCAGCTATTCGGAGACCCAGTACTTC. It translates to CASSLFSGSYSETQYF.

This clone is a singleton in its sample. CDR3 coding DNA: TGTGCCAGCACCCCCACTCCGCAGGGTGACAGCACAGATACGCAGTATTTT. Translating it yields CASTPTPQGDSTDTQYF. This chain links TRBV4-2 with TRBJ2-3, with a tentative D call TRBD1 (5 bases). Trimming removed 7 bases at V and 0 bases at J, with 20 bases between. Germline V gives CDR1 LGHNA, CDR2 YNFKEQ. The CDR3 is 17 residues long.

The rearrangement links TRBV7-9 to TRBJ2-4; 7 bases agree with TRBD1. V lost 5 bases to trimming and J lost 8 bases; unmatched junction nucleotides: 6. Germline-derived CDR1 and CDR2 are SEHNR and FQNEAQ (reference sequence). This CDR3 region has 13 residues. CDR3 DNA sequence: TGTGCCAGCAGCCTACAGGGGCTTGACATTCAGTACTTC. Protein: CASSLQGLDIQYF.

The J gene is TRBJ1-4, the V gene TRBV29-1, with D tentatively TRBD1 (5 bases). The CDR3 extends over 11 amino acids. The germline CDR1 and CDR2 sequences are SQVTM and ANQGSEA. Trimming cost V 4 bases and J 8 bases, with 8 bases left between them. CDR3 residues: CSVGWGEKLFF. The CDR3 region has the DNA TGCAGCGTTGGCTGGGGCGAAAAACTGTTTTTT.

V usage is TRBV19 and J usage is TRBJ2-6, with a tentative D call TRBD1 (6 bases). This CDR3 contains 17 residues. CDR1 and CDR2 (germline): LNHDA, SQIVND (reference sequence). Trimming left V 6 bases short and J 4 bases short, with 19 bases between. The DNA for the CDR3 is TGTGCCAGTAGGGACAGTCAGGGAGTCCTGGGGGCCAACGTCCTGACTTTC. Translation gives CASRDSQGVLGANVLTF.

This clone showed up just once. The rearrangement joins TRBV4-1 to TRBJ1-4; D is unclear. The CDR3 runs 17 residues. CDR1 and CDR2 (germline): MGHRA, YSYEKL. Trimming stripped 1 base from V and 0 bases from J, with 12 bases between. CDR3 sequence: CASSQVGSLTTNEKLFF. For the CDR3, the DNA is TGCGCCAGCAGCCAAGTAGGTTCGCTTACAACTAATGAAAAACTGTTTTTT.

The rearrangement joins TRBV3-1 (or the pseudogene TRBV3-2) to TRBJ2-2; TRBD2 matches at 13 bases. The V gene's germline CDR1 is LGHDT and CDR2 YNNKEL (reference sequence). The CDR3 runs to 16 residues. J lost 8 bases, V lost 6 bases, and 9 bases had no gene match. The CDR3 loop is CASRTGLAGVMGELFF. The CDR3 DNA is TGTGCCAGCAGAACCGGACTAGCGGGAGTAATGGGGGAGCTGTTTTTT.

This chain connects TRBV11-3 to TRBJ2-7; D perhaps matches TRBD1 (5 bases). CDR3 size: 14 residues. Germline CDR1 is SGHNT and CDR2 is YENEEA. V was trimmed by 6 bases and J by 0 bases, leaving 12 bases between them. The CDR3 region is CASSDTGASYEQYV. CDR3 bases: TGTGCCAGCAGTGATACAGGAGCCTCCTACGAGCAGTACGTC.

The chain links TRBV5-4 to TRBJ2-1, with 10 bases aligning to TRBD2. V trimming: 3 bases; J trimming: 7 bases; junction bases outside the gene matches: 7. Germline CDR1 and CDR2: SGHNT and YYREEE (reference sequence). The CDR3 extends over 15 amino acids. The CDR3 spells CASSSSSGSWNEQFF. In DNA, the CDR3 is TGTGCCAGCAGCTCCTCTAGCGGGAGCTGGAATGAGCAGTTCTTC.

The chain carries TRBV27 and TRBJ2-3; the D gene is possibly TRBD2 (5 bases). Germline-derived CDR1 and CDR2 are MNHEY and SMNVEV (reference sequence). This CDR3 region has 16 residues. Trimming stripped 1 base from V and 1 base from J, with 12 bases between. The DNA of the CDR3 is TGTGCCAGCAGTTTATTACGCCTAGCAGGCACAGATACGCAGTATTTT. Translation: CASSLLRLAGTDTQYF.

This chain joins TRBV10-3 and TRBJ2-1; 7 bases agree with TRBD1. Germline V gene lookup returns CDR1 ENHRY and CDR2 SYGVKD. The CDR3 spans 12 residues. V lost 10 bases, J lost 7 bases, and 7 bases stayed unmatched. In DNA form, the CDR3 reads TGTGCCACCGGACAGGCGGGTAATGAGCAGTTCTTC. It specifies CATGQAGNEQFF.

J is TRBJ1-3 and V is TRBV6-6; no definite D call. The CDR3 is 12 residues long. Germline CDR1 MNHNY, CDR2 SVGAGI (reference sequence). V shed 8 bases and J shed 1 base, with 6 bases lying between them. The CDR3 sequence is CASLASGNTIYF. In DNA, the CDR3 is TGTGCCAGCCTAGCATCTGGAAACACCATATATTTT.

This rearrangement joins TRBV7-9 to TRBJ1-3; TRBD1 is a possible D gene (6 bases). The CDR3 sequence is 14 residues long. Trimming stripped 5 bases from V and 1 base from J, with 9 bases between. Germline lookup yields CDR1 SEHNR and CDR2 FQNEAQ (reference sequence). Here the CDR3 DNA reads TGTGCCAGCAGCGAAGGGACATCTGGAAACACCATATATTTT. Residues: CASSEGTSGNTIYF.

The chain links TRBV29-1 to TRBJ1-1; TRBD1 matches 9 bases. CDR1 SQVTM and CDR2 ANQGSEA come from the germline V gene. This CDR3 region has 14 residues. The trim removed 7 bases at V and 4 bases at J, leaving 10 bases unmatched. The CDR3 DNA is TGCAGCGCTGGTTTGGGACAGGGTCGCACTGAAGCTTTCTTT. This encodes CSAGLGQGRTEAFF.

The chain couples TRBV13 to TRBJ2-7; D may be TRBD1 (6 bases). CDR1 is PRHDT and CDR2 is FYEKMQ in the germline V gene (reference sequence). The CDR3 has 13 amino acids. Trimming stripped 5 bases from V and 2 bases from J, with 10 bases between. The CDR3 bases are TGTGCCAGCAGCCTCAGGGGCACCTACGAGCAGTACTTC. It specifies CASSLRGTYEQYF.

V gene TRBV19 combines with J gene TRBJ2-3; TRBD2 might be the D (6 bases). Trimming stripped 5 bases from V and 6 bases from J, with 18 bases between. This CDR3 has 15 residues. Per the germline V gene, CDR1 is LNHDA and CDR2 is SQIVND (reference sequence). The CDR3 region is CASSLGTRGIDTQYF. The CDR3 DNA sequence: TGTGCCAGTAGTCTCGGGACTCGGGGGATCGATACGCAGTATTTT.

The chain joins TRBV5-8 to TRBJ2-5, with D perhaps TRBD1 or TRBD2 (5 bases each). Deletions cut 9 bases from V and 5 bases from J, with 14 bases between. This CDR3 spans 12 amino acids. CDR1 and CDR2 from the germline V gene are SGHTS and YDEGEE. CDR3 DNA sequence: TGTGCCACCGAGGGGCTCGGGGAGACCCAGTACTTC. It is translated as CATEGLGETQYF.

The chain is built from TRBV3-1 (or the pseudogene TRBV3-2) and TRBJ2-2, with D perhaps matching TRBD1 (5 bases). Germline V gene data show CDR1 as LGHDT and CDR2 as YNNKEL (reference sequence). V was cut by 1 base and J by 6 bases, with 12 bases left in between. The CDR3 is made up of 15 amino acids. CDR3 sequence reads: CASSQGSGFAGELFF. The DNA for the CDR3 is TGTGCCAGCAGCCAAGGGTCAGGGTTCGCCGGGGAGCTGTTTTTT.

Note on this clone: Other DNA sequences in this sample translate to the same CDR3. V and J are TRBV9 and TRBJ2-5; D is uncertain. Germline CDR1 and CDR2: SGDLS and YYNGEE. The CDR3 consists of 13 residues. Trimming stripped 4 bases from V and 5 bases from J, with 12 bases between. The CDR3 sequence: CASSPPLGETQYF. The CDR3 coding sequence is TGTGCCAGCAGCCCACCCTTGGGGGAGACCCAGTACTTC.